This entry features one T cell receptor (beta chain) sequence. This clone was detected a few times. No antigen is known for it. Base qualities are not provided; no much larger clone lies one nucleotide away. The data were obtained in a study of cytomegalovirus exposure and HLA in healthy donors (TCRdb year 2017). Regarding the study in general: An earlier analysis of approximately 640 of the donors reported about 250 Gb of sequence data and roughly 100 million unique TCR beta sequences from 150 million to 200 million T cells. In addition to the first cohort of 666 subjects, a separate validation cohort of 120 different subjects was used. Alongside the repertoire data, information on donor age, sex, ethnicity and CMV serostatus was compiled. Several DR-DQ haplotypes were handled as single units for association and clustering because linkage in the cohort was strong. Every discovery cohort repertoire had been produced on one sequencing platform. Typing coverage differed by locus: A, B, C, DRB1 and DQB1 were typed in about 629-640 donors, DQA1 in about 510, DPA1 in 600 to 610, and DPB1 in just under 490. Of the approximately 400 genotyped donors, 81% were placed in the genetic ancestry cluster associated with self-reported Caucasian donors. The study was designed to test whether signatures of past pathogen exposure could be identified by cataloging public T cell receptors. Rather than drawing on any new phenotypic data, the later analysis identified candidate immune exposures from TCR beta sequences and the way those sequences occurred across donors. On average, roughly 240,000 unique TCR beta nucleotide sequences were sequenced per donor among 398 genotyped donors of the cohort, with 15% to 20% of those sequences being non-productive. In a later genetic analysis, genome-wide SNP genotypes for about three fifths of the roughly 670 donors were used, and that subset was treated as a discovery cohort. A later analysis re-examined previously published TCR beta repertoires from around 670 donors and added high-resolution HLA genotyping to investigate patterns of TCR occurrence. Both class I and class II loci were covered by HLA typing, at four-digit resolution. Approximately 300 gigabases of sequencing data and approximately 91 million unique TCR sequences made up an early release that covered roughly 670 HLA-typed donors. To decide whether each TCR beta V gene segment behaved as functional or pseudogenic, an earlier analysis of some 600 of the donors relied on high-throughput TCR beta sequencing. To predict cytomegalovirus infection status, the study combined high-throughput TCR immunosequencing, statistical association of individual TCRs with disease status, and machine learning. The study used immunosequencing to profile the T cell repertoires of approximately 650 subjects and linked those repertoires to cytomegalovirus serostatus.

Library method: the immunoSEQ multiplex PCR assay. For the multiplex PCR, a mixture combining 60 forward primers for TCR Vbeta segments and 13 reverse primers for TCR Jbeta segments was used. The CDR3 region of rearranged TCR beta genes was amplified from genomic DNA with a multiplex PCR assay. On the Illumina HiSeq System, the amplified TCR beta libraries were sequenced as 87-base-pair reads. The study's processing was this. A later analysis counted 65 million to 90 million unique TCR beta chains across the 550 to 800 repertoires, and roughly 11 million of these chains were shared by at least two donors. Raw reads were error-corrected and collapsed into unique sequences with a nearest-neighbor algorithm that merged closely related sequences to remove PCR and sequencing errors. To assign V, D and J gene segments, CDR3 sequences were aligned to IMGT reference sequences. For a sequence to be retained, at least a six-nucleotide match to both a V gene segment and a J gene segment was required. A rearrangement counted as productive if the CDR3 had no stop codons and remained in frame with V and J, and every other rearrangement counted as non-productive. CDR3 was defined by IMGT convention, running from the second conserved V-encoded cysteine to the conserved J-encoded phenylalanine. Sequences without an unambiguous match to a single V gene segment were excluded from the earlier analysis of 450 to 650 of the donors. An earlier analysis of a few hundred of the donors classified V segments as functional when productive rearrangements were above 56.7% and as segregating when the standard deviation between donors was above 5%. A statistical classification framework was built to diagnose cytomegalovirus status from the catalog of TCR beta chain sequences. In a later analysis, V and J genes were assigned by comparing TCR nucleotide sequences against IMGT/GENE-DB human TR gene sequences. In a later analysis, CDR3 sequences and most-parsimonious VDJ recombination scenarios were assigned using the TCRdist pipeline. In a later analysis, every TCR beta chain was defined by the combination of its CDR3 amino acid sequence and its V-gene family, and reads without a unique V-gene family were dropped. To address suspected cross-contamination and a sequencing artifact, a later analysis removed several hundred highly shared, low-generation-probability nucleotide sequences. In a later analysis, a clonal expansion index for each public chain was calculated from normalized within-repertoire ranks of inferred template counts. A later analysis computed generation probabilities with a VDJ recombination model fitted to out-of-frame rearrangements, and checked the results against IGoR. Hypergeometric tests were used in a later analysis to score TCR-TCR, TCR-HLA and TCR-CMV co-occurrence, with a repertoire-size bias correction applied to the TCR pairs. A later analysis estimated false discovery rates by permuting HLA or CMV assignments 20 times. In a later analysis, co-occurring TCRs were grouped using DBSCAN, and TCRdist sequence similarity was added for clustering within HLA-allele-positive subsets. For co-occurrence clustering, repertoires with fewer than 30,000 or more than 120,000 public chains were excluded, along with a handful of repertoires with anomalous nucleotide sharing. The table comes from immuneACCESS by way of TCRdb, which keeps in-frame sequences with V and J called. Part of the clones is missing from these tables; in studies checked, under half for an unresolved V gene and the rest for unknown reasons. That table gives V, J and clone size, and the DNA gave D and trimming. The sample table lists around 150,000 clones, over 60% of them with a count of one. Approximately 6.3% of the sample belongs to the ten largest clones.

Here is what the overall study found, with its caveats: Most CMV-associated TCR beta chains appeared to be HLA-restricted in a later analysis, and the HLA associations seemed to be driven largely by CMV exposure. A later genetic analysis associated a missense DCLRE1C variant with V-gene and J-gene trimming of TCR beta chains, and an independent cohort replicated the association. In a later analysis, TCR association rates were found to vary across HLA loci, with the most associated TCRs seen for DRB1 alleles and the fewest for HLA-C alleles. Specific HLA alleles were associated with roughly 16,000 TCR beta sequences at a false discovery rate of 0.05 in a later analysis. Across donors, most TCR sequences were observed very rarely, whereas some public TCRs were present in many individuals. A further reported finding was that TCR beta sequences accurately predicted the HLA-A and HLA-B alleles for most subjects in the first cohort. Because counts were too low, approximately 15 rarely observed V segments, including chromosome 9 orphons, were excluded from the earlier analysis of several hundred of the donors. The authors suggested that the approach could potentially be generalized to other disease states and immunological phenotypes. This cohort had only TCR beta chains sequenced, and the lack of alpha or paired-chain data limited which features could be detected. Three of the identified cytomegalovirus-associated TCR beta chains were confirmed in vitro to be specific for cytomegalovirus antigens. For the cohort, immune exposure information was limited to CMV serostatus. Because HLA typing was unavailable for some donors at each locus, only the typed subset was used in association tests. A later analysis reported that several top co-occurrence clusters appeared linked to parvovirus B19, influenza, CMV and Epstein-Barr virus. In a later analysis, HLA-associated TCR beta chains were found to be more clonally expanded and to have lower generation probabilities than equally common non-associated chains. The study listed 164 TCR beta chains as associated with cytomegalovirus. A cluster of highly shared sequence variants was judged likely to represent a technical artifact of the sequencing pipeline. Sequencing depth was assumed to be roughly uniform across donors in the presence/absence analyses, though that assumption may not hold. Linkage disequilibrium might explain the correlated functional status among segregating V segments, but an unknown experimental factor could not be ruled out. The 87-base-pair reads could not distinguish some IMGT-functional V segments, including TRBV6-2 and TRBV6-3, so those segments were excluded. In both the original and validation cohorts, the classifier was reported to diagnose cytomegalovirus status with high specificity and sensitivity. In an earlier analysis of around 500 of the donors, most TCR beta V segments appeared in productive rearrangements about 87% or about 30% of the time, broadly matching IMGT annotations. Strong co-occurrence of HLA alleles, especially DR and DQ, made assigning TCR associations to individual alleles difficult. According to a later genetic analysis, donors in an Asian-associated ancestry cluster had fewer N-insertions in productive TCRs than the approximately 690-donor mean.

The V and J ends are trimmed by 6 bases and 4 bases, leaving 12 bases between them. For CDR1 and CDR2, the germline V gene lists MNHEY and SVGAGI. From its cysteine to its phenylalanine, the CDR3 spans 13 amino acids. Only the CDR3 DNA is retained, 39 bases long and in frame from the first base. The cohort comprised approximately 700 healthy bone marrow donors. At the time of sampling, all cohort members were nominally healthy, though unrecorded immune exposures were likely present. The donor was CMV seropositive and was included in the group of almost 300 seropositive cohort members. Each donor provided a peripheral blood sample, and peripheral blood mononuclear cells were used for TCR beta sequencing. Genomic DNA was extracted from the blood cell samples with the Qiagen DNeasy Blood Extraction Kit.

The sequence derives from a man aged 40-55 years in good health and CMV-seropositive. The sample taken for sequencing was PBMCs. The chain couples TRBV6-5 to TRBJ1-1, with the D gene too uncertain to name. The bases read TGTGCCAGCAGGTTGGAGGGAAGCACTGAAGCTTTCTTT. The resulting protein is CASRLEGSTEAFF.